This T cell receptor beta chain came from a study of OX40 agonist ivuxolimab in advanced cancers. The protocol was immunoSEQ multiplex PCR, while the TCRdb copy is restricted to in-frame clones and leaves out a portion. The data contain about 40,000 clones, over 80% of them singletons. As regards this clone: Its antigen is unknown.

This CDR3 contains 15 residues. Germline values: CDR1 MNHEY, CDR2 SMNVEV (reference sequence). With 4 bases removed from V and 5 bases from J, the gap between germline ends came to 15 bases. General study points: Mean expanded clone counts were higher in CD8+ than CD4+ T cells.

The sequencing used CD4+ or CD8+ T cells sorted from blood, collected in a trial of the OX40 agonist ivuxolimab. This chain connects TRBV27 to TRBJ1-5; D remains ambiguous. This receptor was taken from an adult with an advanced solid tumor such as melanoma, head and neck, liver or kidney cancer. The DNA of the CDR3 is TGTGCCAGCAGTTCCCGAGGATCCCTGGATCAGCCCCAGCATTTT. Translating gives CASSSRGSLDQPQHF.